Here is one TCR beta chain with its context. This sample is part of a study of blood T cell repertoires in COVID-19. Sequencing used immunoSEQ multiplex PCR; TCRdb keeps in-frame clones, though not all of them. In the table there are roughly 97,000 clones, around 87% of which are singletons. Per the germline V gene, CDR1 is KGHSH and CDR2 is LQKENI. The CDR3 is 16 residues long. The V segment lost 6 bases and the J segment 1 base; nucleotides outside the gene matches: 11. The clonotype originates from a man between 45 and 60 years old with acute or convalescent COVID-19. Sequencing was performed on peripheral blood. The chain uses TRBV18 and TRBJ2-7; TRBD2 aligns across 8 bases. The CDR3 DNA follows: TGTGCCAGCTCGGCCCTGGCGGGAGGAGGTTCCTACGAGCAGTACTTC. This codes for CASSALAGGGSYEQYF. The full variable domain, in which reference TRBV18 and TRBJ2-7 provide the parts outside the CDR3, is NAGVMQNPRHLVRRRGQEARLRCSPMKGHSHVYWYRQLPEEGLKFMVYLQKENIIDESGMPKERFSAEFPKEGPSILRIQQVVRGDSAAYFCASSALAGGGSYEQYFGPGTRLTVT.